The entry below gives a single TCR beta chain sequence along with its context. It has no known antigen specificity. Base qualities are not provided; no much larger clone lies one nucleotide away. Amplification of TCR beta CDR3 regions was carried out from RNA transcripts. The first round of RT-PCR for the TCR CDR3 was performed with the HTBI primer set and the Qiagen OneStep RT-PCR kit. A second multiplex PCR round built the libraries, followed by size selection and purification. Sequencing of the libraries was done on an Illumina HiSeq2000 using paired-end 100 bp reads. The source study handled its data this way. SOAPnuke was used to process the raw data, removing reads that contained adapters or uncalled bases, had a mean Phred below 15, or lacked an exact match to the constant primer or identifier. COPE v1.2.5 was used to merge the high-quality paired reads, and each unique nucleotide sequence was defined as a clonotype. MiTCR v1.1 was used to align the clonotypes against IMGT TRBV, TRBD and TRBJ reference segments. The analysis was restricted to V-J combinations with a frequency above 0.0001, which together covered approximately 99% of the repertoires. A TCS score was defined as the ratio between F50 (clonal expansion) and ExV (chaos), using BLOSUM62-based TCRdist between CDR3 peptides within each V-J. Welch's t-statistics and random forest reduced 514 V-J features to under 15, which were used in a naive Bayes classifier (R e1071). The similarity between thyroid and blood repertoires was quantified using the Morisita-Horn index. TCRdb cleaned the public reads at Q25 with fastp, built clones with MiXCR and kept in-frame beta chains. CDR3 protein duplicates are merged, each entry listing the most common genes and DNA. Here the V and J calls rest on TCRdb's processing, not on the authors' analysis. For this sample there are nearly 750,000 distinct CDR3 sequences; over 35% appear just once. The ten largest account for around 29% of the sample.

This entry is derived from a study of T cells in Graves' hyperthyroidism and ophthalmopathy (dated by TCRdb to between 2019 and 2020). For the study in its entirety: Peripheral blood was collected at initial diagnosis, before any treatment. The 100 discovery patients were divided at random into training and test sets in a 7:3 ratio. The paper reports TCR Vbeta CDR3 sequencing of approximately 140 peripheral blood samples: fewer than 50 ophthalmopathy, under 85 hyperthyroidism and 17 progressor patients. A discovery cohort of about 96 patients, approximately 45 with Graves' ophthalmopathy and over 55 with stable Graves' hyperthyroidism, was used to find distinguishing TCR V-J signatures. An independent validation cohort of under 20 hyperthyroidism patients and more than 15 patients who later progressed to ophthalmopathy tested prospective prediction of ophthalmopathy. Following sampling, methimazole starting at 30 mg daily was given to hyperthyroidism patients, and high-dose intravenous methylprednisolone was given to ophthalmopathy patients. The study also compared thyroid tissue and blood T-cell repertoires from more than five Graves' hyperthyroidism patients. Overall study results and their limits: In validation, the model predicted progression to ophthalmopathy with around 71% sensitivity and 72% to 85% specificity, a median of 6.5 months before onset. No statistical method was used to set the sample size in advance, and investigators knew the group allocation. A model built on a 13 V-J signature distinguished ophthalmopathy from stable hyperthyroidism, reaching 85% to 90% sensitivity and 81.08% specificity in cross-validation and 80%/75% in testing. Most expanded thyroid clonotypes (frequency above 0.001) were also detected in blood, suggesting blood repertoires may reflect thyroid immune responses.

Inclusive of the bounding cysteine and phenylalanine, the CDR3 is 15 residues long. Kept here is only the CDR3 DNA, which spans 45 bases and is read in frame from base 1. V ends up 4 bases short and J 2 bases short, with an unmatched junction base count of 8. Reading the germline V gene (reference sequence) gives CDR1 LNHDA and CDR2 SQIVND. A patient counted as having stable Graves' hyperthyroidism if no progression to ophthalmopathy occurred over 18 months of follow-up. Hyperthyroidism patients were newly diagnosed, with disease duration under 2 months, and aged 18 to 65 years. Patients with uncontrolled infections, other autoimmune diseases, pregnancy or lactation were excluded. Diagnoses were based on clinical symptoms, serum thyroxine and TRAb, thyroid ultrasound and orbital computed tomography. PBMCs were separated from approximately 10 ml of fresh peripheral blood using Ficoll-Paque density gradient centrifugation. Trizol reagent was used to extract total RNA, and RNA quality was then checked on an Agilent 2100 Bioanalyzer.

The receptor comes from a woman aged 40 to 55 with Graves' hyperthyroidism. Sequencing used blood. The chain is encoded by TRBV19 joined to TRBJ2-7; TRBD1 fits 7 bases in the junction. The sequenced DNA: TGTGCCAGTAGTAGCTGGCAGGGGGAGACCTACGAGCAGTACTTC. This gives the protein CASSSWQGETYEQYF.